The rows below give T cell receptor delta chains drawn from one sample of a study of γδ T cells in repeated Plasmodium falciparum infection. TCRdb redid the clone calls on the multiplex PCR reads with CATT. The repertoire holds roughly 86,000 delta-chain clones, with 1.4% as singletons. Sequenced input: gamma-delta T cells from blood. All receptors come from a pool of human donors (malaria-infected and uninfected, not separated). Both conserved end residues are part of each CDR3. Fields, in order: CDR3 DNA, CDR3 protein, clone size, J gene, D gene, V gene. A D gene is named only where the DNA matches it firmly. Clone size is given for some rows only: seen once, a few or many times, or a class if the clone is expanded.

TGTGCCTGTGACACCGGAGTCTGGGGATCGATACCCGACACCGATAAACTCATCTTT,CACDTGVWGSIPDTDKLIF,many,TRDJ1,NA,TRDV2
TGTGCTCTTGCGGGCCTTCCTACGTGGTACTGGGGTCCCTACACCGATAAACTCATCTTT,CALAGLPTWYWGPYTDKLIF,many,TRDJ1,TRDD2,TRDV1
TGTGCTCTCCTGAATTACGCCGTACTGGGGGATTCGAGCTCCTGGGACACCCGACAGATGTTTTTC,CALLNYAVLGDSSSWDTRQMFF,many,TRDJ3,TRDD3,TRDV1
TGTGCTCTTGGGGAACTGTGCCTCGGGAGGATACGGTATGCGGACACCGATAAACTCATCTTT,CALGELCLGRIRYADTDKLIF,many,TRDJ1,TRDD3,TRDV1
TGTGCTCTTGGGGACGGGTCCGAATCTTCCTACGTTTTCAGGCAGACCCCGACTGGGGGATTTAAACGACTCATCTTT,CALGDGSESSYVFRQTPTGGFKRLIF,many,TRDJ1,TRDD3,TRDV1
TGTGCTCTTGGGGAACGGTCCTACAAGGGGATACCGGGCCCTTTGACAGCACAACTCTTCTTT,CALGERSYKGIPGPLTAQLFF,many,TRDJ2,TRDD3,TRDV1
TGTGCTCTTGGGGTAAACTTTTTTCTATGGCCCCGAGAGACCGATAAACTCATCTTT,CALGVNFFLWPRETDKLIF,many,TRDJ1,NA,TRDV1
NA,CASGAFSCTGGYACRPLIF,NA,TRDJ4,NA,TRDV3
TGTGCTCTTGGGGAATTTTCAAGGGGGATACGGCTGATACAATACACCGATAAACTCATCTTT,CALGEFSRGIRLIQYTDKLIF,many,TRDJ1,TRDD3,TRDV1
TGTGCCTGTGACACGCTACTGGGGGATACGCGTCAGACAGCACAACTCTTCTTT,CACDTLLGDTRQTAQLFF,many,TRDJ2,TRDD3,TRDV2
TGTGCCTGTGACCCGACTGGTCGACGATCCTGGGACACCCGACAGATGTTTTTC,CACDPTGRRSWDTRQMFF,medium-sized,TRDJ3,NA,TRDV2
TGTGCTCTTGGGACTGTCCTCTATACTGGGGGATCGGGGACCGATAAACTCATCTTT,CALGTVLYTGGSGTDKLIF,many,TRDJ1,TRDD3,TRDV1
TGTGCTCTTGGGGAACTAGTGGCTACCGAGGTGGGATACGCCGGGGACACCGATAAACTCATCTTT,CALGELVATEVGYAGDTDKLIF,many,TRDJ1,TRDD3,TRDV1
TGCGCCTTTCGCCTTCCCTGGGGGATACGCCTCTGGTACACCGATAAACTCATCTTT,CAFRLPWGIRLWYTDKLIF,few,TRDJ1,TRDD3,TRDV3
TGTGCTCTTGGGGATTACGGTAGGGCACTTCCTACTACTATGGGGGAGGGTTACACCGATAAACTCATCTTT,CALGDYGRALPTTMGEGYTDKLIF,many,TRDJ1,NA,TRDV1
TGTGCTCTTGGGGATCACACAATCTTTCCTCGCGCAACGAACACCGATAAACTCATCTTT,CALGDHTIFPRATNTDKLIF,many,TRDJ1,NA,TRDV1
TGTGCCTTTCGCCTTCCTTGGGGGATACGCCTCTGGTACACCGATAAACTCATCTTT,CAFRLPWGIRLWYTDKLIF,many,TRDJ1,TRDD3,TRDV3
TGTGCCTGTGGACCCCTCGTACTGGGGGGCCCCAGCGTGGCCACCGATAAACTCATCTTT,CACGPLVLGGPSVATDKLIF,many,TRDJ1,TRDD3,TRDV2
TGTGCTCTTGGGTTTCCCCCCGTTGTCGTACTGGGGGATACAAGGTCGGAACTCATCTTT,CALGFPPVVVLGDTRSELIF,few,TRDJ1,TRDD3,TRDV1
TGTGCCTGTGACCCCCTCGGTTTTGATGGTACTGGGGGACTCGAAATAAGGTACACCGATAAACTCATCTTT,CACDPLGFDGTGGLEIRYTDKLIF,medium-sized,TRDJ1,TRDD3,TRDV2
TGTGCCTGTGACACTGTACTGGGGGATACGCAGCGCTCCTGGGACACCCGACAGATGTTTTTC,CACDTVLGDTQRSWDTRQMFF,many,TRDJ3,TRDD3,TRDV2
TGTGCCTGTGACCGGCCCCACCCTTCCTACTTTACTGCTGGCGGGTACACCGATAAACTCATCTTT,CACDRPHPSYFTAGGYTDKLIF,many,TRDJ1,TRDD2,TRDV2